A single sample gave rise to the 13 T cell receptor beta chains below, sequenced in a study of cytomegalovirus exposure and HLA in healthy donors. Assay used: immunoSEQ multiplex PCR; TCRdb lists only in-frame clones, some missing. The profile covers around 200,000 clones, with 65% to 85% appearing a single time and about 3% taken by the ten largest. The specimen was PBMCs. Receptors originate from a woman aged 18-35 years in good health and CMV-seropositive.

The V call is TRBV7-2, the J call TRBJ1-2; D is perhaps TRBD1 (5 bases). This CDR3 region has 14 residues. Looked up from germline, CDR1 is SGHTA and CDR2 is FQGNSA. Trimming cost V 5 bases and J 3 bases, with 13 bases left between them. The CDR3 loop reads CASSVLKGDYGYTF. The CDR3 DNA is TGTGCCAGCAGCGTACTAAAAGGGGACTATGGCTACACCTTC.

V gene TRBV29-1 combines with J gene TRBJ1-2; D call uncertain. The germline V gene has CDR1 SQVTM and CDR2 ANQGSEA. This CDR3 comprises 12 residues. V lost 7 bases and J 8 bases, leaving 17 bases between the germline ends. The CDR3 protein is CSAESTGNGYTF. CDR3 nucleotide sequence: TGCAGCGCGGAGTCCACTGGTAACGGCTACACCTTC.

Written as DNA, the CDR3 is TGTGCCAGCTCACCCAGACTGGACAGTAGCACAGATACGCAGTATTTT. Translated: CASSPRLDSSTDTQYF. The V and J genes are TRBV18 and TRBJ2-3, with a possible D match to TRBD1 (6 bases). Germline V lookup: CDR1 KGHSH, CDR2 LQKENI. V was trimmed by 3 bases and J by 0 bases, leaving 13 bases between them. The CDR3 has 16 residues.

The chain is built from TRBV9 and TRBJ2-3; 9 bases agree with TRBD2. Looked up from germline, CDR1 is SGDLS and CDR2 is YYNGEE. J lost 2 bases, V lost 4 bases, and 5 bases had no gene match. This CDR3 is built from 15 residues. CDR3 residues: CASSKTSGHTDTQYF. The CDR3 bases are TGTGCCAGCAGCAAGACTAGCGGTCACACAGATACGCAGTATTTT.

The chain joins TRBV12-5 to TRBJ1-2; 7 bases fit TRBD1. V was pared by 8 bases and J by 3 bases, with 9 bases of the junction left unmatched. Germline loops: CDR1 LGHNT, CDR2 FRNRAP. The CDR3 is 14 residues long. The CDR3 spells CASRGDRVDYGYTF. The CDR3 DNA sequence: TGTGCTAGTAGGGGCGACAGGGTCGACTATGGCTACACCTTC. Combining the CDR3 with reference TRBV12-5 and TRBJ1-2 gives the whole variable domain DARVTQTPRHKVTEMGQEVTMRCQPILGHNTVFWYRQTMMQGLELLAYFRNRAPLDDSGMPKDRFSAEMPDATLATLKIQPSEPRDSAVYFCASRGDRVDYGYTFGSGTRLTVV.

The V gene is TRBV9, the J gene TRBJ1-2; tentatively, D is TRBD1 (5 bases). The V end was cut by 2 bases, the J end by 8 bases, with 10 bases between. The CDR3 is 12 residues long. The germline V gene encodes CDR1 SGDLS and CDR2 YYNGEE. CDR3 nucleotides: TGTGCCAGCAGCGTGGCAGGGTTGGGCTACACCTTC. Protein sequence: CASSVAGLGYTF.

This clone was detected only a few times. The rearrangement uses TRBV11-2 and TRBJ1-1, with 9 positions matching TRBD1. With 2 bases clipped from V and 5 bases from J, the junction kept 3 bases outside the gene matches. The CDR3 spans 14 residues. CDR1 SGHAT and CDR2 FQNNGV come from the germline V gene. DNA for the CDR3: TGTGCCAGCAGCTTAACGGACAGGGGAACTGAAGCTTTCTTT. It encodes CASSLTDRGTEAFF. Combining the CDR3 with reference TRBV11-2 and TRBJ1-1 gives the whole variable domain EAGVAQSPRYKIIEKRQSVAFWCNPISGHATLYWYQQILGQGPKLLIQFQNNGVVDDSQLPKDRFSAERLKGVDSTLKIQPAKLEDSAVYLCASSLTDRGTEAFFGQGTRLTVV.

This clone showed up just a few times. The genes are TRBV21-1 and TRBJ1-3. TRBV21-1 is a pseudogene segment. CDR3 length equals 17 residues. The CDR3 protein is CASSTLLPLRVGNTIYF. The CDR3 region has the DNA TGTGCCAGCAGCACCCTCCTCCCTCTAAGAGTCGGAAACACCATATATTTT.

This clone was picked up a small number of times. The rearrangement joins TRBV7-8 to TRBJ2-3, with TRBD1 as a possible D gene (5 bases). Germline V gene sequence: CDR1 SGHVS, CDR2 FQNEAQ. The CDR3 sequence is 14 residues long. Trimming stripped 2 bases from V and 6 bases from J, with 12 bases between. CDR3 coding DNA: TGTGCCAGCAGCTTACACCACCAGGGTGATACGCAGTATTTT. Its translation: CASSLHHQGDTQYF.

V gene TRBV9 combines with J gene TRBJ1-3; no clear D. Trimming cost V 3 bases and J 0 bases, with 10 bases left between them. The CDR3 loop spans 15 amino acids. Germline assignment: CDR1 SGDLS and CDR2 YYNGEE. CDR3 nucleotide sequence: TGTGCCAGCAGCGGTACGGGAAGCTCTGGAAACACCATATATTTT. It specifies CASSGTGSSGNTIYF. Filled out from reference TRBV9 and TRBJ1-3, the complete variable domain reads DSGVTQTPKHLITATGQRVTLRCSPRSGDLSVYWYQQSLDQGLQFLIQYYNGEERAKGNILERFSAQQFPDLHSELNLSSLELGDSALYFCASSGTGSSGNTIYFGEGSWLTVV.

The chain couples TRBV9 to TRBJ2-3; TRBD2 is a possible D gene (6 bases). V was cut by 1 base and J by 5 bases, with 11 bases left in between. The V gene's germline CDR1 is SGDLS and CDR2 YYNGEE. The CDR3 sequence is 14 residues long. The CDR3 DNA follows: TGTGCCAGCAGCGTAACGGGGGTTGGAGATACGCAGTATTTT. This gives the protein CASSVTGVGDTQYF.

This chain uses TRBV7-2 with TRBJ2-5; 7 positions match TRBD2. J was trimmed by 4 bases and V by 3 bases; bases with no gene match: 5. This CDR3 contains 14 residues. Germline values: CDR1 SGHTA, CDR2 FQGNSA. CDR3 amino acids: CASSLGGGGETQYF. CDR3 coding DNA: TGTGCCAGCAGCTTGGGTGGGGGGGGAGAGACCCAGTACTTC.

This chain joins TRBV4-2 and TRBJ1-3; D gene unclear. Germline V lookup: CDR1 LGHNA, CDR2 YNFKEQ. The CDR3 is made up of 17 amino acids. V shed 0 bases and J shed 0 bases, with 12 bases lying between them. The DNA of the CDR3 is TGTGCCAGCAGCCAAGACCCCGGATGGAGCTCTGGAAACACCATATATTTT. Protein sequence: CASSQDPGWSSGNTIYF.